This TCR beta chain originates from a study of T cell responses to AZD1222 COVID-19 vaccine. Only in-frame clones appear in the TCRdb table, and some are missing; sequencing was by immunoSEQ multiplex PCR. The data hold 130,000 to 150,000 clones, with about 90% observed a single time. Germline V gene data show CDR1 as KGHDR and CDR2 as SFDVKD. This CDR3 contains 15 residues. Trimming took 5 bases from V and 1 from J, leaving 14 bases between them. The sequence was obtained from an adult in good health. Sequenced material: peripheral blood, taken on day 0 of MenACWY control vaccination. The chain combines TRBV24-1 with TRBJ2-7; no reliable D call. The CDR3 DNA follows: TGTGCCACCAGTGGGGGTGGAAGCGCTTCCTACGAGCAGTACTTC. This codes for CATSGGGSASYEQYF.